This T cell receptor (beta chain) is from a study of response to subunit inactivated influenza vaccine. Regarding the study as a whole: That few new T cells are recruited by each seasonal influenza vaccination was the authors' suggestion.

One entry per CDR3 protein, called by TCRdb with MiXCR from the RT-PCR reads. The sample carries hundreds of thousands of distinct CDR3 sequences, 14% recorded once. The CDR3 contains 16 residues. CDR1 is LGHNA, CDR2 YNFKEQ, per germline. The germline V and J ends were trimmed by 4 bases and 2 bases, with 14 bases remaining between them. The table lists this clonotype with many counts. Antigen: not known. The starting material was PBMCs from blood, obtained around two weeks before vaccination. The chain uses TRBV4-2 and TRBJ2-2, with D perhaps TRBD2 (6 bases). The receptor was derived from a man in his fifties who received an inactivated influenza vaccine. CDR3: CASSPVTGVNTGELFF. The CDR3 coding sequence is TGTGCCAGCAGCCCGGTGACGGGGGTAAACACCGGGGAGCTGTTTTTT.